This TCR beta chain was sequenced in a study of blood T cell repertoires in COVID-19. Study at large: The origin of the acute and convalescent COVID-19 samples was the United States, Italy and Spain. Nucleic acid was either cDNA or gDNA, and it came from T cells, B-cell-depleted T cells, or PBMCs.

This clone was found once. Original methodology: Using reference gene primer amplification, nucleated cell counts were estimated. The protocol was immunoSEQ multiplex PCR, while the TCRdb copy is restricted to in-frame clones and leaves out a portion. The V and J calls and clone size are taken from that table; D and trimming were inferred from the DNA. The sample lists roughly 15,000 clones, around 84% occurring once. The CDR3 is 16 amino acids. V was cut by 1 base and J by 5 bases, with 17 bases left in between. Germline-derived CDR1 and CDR2 are MDHEN and SYDVKM. The chain joins TRBV28 to TRBJ2-5, with D possibly being TRBD2 (5 bases). This receptor was taken from a middle-aged man with active COVID-19. Sequenced: peripheral blood. The CDR3 nucleotides read TGTGCCAGCAGTTTATTCAGTGAGGGTGACTTGGAGACCCAGTACTTC. This gives the protein CASSLFSEGDLETQYF.